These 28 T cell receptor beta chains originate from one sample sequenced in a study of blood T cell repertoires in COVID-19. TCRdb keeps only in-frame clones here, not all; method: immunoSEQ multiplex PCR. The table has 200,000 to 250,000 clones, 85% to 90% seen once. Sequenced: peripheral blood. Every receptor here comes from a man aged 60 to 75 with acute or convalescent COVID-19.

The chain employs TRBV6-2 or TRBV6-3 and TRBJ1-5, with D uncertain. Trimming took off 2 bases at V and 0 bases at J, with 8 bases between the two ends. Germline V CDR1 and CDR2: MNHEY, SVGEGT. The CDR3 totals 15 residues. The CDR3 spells CASSYGPYSNQPQHF. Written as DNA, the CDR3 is TGTGCCAGCAGTTACGGGCCGTATAGCAATCAGCCCCAGCATTTT.

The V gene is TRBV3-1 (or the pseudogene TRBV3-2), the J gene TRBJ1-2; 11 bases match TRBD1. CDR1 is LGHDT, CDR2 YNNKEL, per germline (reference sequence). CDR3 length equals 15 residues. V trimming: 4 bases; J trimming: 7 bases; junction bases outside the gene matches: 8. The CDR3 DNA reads TGTGCCAGCAGCCTGAGGACAGGGGGCAGGGGTGGCTACACCTTC. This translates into CASSLRTGGRGGYTF.

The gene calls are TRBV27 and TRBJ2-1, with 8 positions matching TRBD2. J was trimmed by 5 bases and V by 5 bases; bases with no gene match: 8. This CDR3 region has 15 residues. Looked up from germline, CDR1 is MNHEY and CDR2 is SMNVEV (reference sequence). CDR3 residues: CASSALAGGHNEQFF. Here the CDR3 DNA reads TGTGCCAGCAGTGCCTTGGCGGGGGGTCACAATGAGCAGTTCTTC.

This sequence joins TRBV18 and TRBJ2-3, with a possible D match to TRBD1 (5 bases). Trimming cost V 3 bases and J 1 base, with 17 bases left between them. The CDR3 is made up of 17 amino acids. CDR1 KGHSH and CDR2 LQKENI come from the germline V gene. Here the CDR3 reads CASSPPDTLPGTDTQYF. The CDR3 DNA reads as TGTGCCAGCTCACCCCCGGACACTTTACCCGGCACAGATACGCAGTATTTT.

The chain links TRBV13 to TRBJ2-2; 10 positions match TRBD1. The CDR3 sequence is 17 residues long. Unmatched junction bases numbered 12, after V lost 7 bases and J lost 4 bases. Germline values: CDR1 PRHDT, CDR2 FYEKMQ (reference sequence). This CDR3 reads CASNHRQGAVTTGELFF. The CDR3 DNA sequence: TGTGCCAGCAACCACCGACAGGGGGCGGTCACCACCGGGGAGCTGTTTTTT.

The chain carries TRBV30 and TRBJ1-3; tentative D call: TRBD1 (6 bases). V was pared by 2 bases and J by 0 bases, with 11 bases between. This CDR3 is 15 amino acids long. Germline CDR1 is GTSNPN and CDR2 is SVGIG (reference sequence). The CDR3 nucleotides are TGTGCCTGGAGTCACAGGGCCTGCTCTGGAAACACCATATATTTT. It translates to CAWSHRACSGNTIYF.

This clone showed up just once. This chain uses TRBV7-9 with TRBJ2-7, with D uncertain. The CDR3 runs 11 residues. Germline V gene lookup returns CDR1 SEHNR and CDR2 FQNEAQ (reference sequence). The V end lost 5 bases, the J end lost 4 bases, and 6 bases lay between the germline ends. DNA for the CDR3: TGTGCCAGCAGCGGCAATTACGAGCAGTACTTC. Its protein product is CASSGNYEQYF.

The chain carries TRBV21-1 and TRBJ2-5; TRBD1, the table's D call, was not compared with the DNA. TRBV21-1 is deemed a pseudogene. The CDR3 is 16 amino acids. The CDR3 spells CASSKGRQGRGETQYF. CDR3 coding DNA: TGTGCCAGCAGCAAAGGCCGACAGGGACGGGGAGAGACCCAGTACTTC.

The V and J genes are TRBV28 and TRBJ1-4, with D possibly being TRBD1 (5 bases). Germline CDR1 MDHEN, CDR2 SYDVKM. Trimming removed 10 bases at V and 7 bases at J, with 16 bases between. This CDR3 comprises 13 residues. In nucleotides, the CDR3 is TGTGCCATCCGCCGGGGGGGAGGTGAAAAACTGTTTTTT. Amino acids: CAIRRGGGEKLFF.

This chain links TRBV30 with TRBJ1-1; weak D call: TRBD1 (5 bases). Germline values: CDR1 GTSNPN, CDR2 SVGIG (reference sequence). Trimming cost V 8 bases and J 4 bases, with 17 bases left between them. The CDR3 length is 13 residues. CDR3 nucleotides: TGTGCCCAAGCAGGTGGGGGGGGCACTGAAGCTTTCTTT. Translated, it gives CAQAGGGGTEAFF.

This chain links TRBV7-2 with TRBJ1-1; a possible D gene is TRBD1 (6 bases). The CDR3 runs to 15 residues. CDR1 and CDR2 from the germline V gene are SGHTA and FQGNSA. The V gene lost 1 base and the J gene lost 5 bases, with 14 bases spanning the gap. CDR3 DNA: TGTGCCAGCAGCTTAGAGAGCTCAGGGGTGACTGAAGCTTTCTTT. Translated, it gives CASSLESSGVTEAFF. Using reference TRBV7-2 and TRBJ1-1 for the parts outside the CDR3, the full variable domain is GAGVSQSPSNKVTEKGKDVELRCDPISGHTALYWYRQSLGQGLEFLIYFQGNSAPDKSGLPSDRFSAERTGGSVSTLTIQRTQQEDSAVYLCASSLESSGVTEAFFGQGTRLTVV.

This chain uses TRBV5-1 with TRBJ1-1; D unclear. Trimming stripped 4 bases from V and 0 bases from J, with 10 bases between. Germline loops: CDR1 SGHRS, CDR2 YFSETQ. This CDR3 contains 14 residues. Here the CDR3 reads CASSPLGMNTEAFF. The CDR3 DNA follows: TGCGCCAGCAGCCCTCTAGGAATGAACACTGAAGCTTTCTTT.

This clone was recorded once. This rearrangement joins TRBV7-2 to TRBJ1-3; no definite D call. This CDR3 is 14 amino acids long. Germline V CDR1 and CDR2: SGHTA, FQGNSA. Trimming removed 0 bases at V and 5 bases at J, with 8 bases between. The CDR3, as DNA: TGTGCCAGCAGCTTAGCGAGGGTCAGAAACACCATATATTTT. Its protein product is CASSLARVRNTIYF.

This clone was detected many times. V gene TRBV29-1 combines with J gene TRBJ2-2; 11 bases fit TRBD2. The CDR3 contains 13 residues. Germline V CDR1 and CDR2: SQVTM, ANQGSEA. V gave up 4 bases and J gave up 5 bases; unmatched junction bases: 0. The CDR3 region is CSVGTSGTGELFF. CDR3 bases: TGCAGCGTTGGGACTAGCGGGACCGGGGAGCTGTTTTTT.

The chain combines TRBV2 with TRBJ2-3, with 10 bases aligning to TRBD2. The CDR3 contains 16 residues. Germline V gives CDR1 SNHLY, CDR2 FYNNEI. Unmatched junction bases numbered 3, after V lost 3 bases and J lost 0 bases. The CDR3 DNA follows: TGTGCCAGCAGTGAGTTACTAGCGGGAAGCACAGATACGCAGTATTTT. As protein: CASSELLAGSTDTQYF.

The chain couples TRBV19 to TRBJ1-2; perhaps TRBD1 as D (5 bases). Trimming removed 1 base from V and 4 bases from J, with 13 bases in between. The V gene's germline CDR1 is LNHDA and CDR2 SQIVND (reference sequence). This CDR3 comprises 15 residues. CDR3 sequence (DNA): TGTGCCAGTAGTATAGGGGGCGCTGACACCTATGGCTACACCTTC. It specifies CASSIGGADTYGYTF.

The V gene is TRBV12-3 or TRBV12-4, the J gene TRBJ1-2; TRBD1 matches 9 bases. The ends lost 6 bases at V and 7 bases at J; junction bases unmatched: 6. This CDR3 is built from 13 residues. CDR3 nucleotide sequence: TGTGCCAGCAGCTCAACAGGGGGCGGTGGCTACACCTTC. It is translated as CASSSTGGGGYTF.

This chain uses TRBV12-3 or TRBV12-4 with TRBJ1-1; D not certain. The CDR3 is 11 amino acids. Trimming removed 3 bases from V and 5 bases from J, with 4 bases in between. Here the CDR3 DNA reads TGTGCCAGCAGTTTTGCGACTGAAGCTTTCTTT. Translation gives CASSFATEAFF.

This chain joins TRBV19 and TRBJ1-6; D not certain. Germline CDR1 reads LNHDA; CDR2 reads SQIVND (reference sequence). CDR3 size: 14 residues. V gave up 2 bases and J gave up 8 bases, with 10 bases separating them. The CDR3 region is CASSIFGSDSPLHF. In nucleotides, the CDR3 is TGTGCCAGTAGTATATTCGGGTCGGATTCACCCCTCCACTTT.

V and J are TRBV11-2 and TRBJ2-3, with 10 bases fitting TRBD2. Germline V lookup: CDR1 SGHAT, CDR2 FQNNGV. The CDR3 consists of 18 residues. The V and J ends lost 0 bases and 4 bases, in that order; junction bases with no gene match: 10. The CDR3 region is CASSLEVAGTSVADTQYF. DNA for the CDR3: TGTGCCAGCAGCTTAGAGGTCGCCGGGACTAGCGTCGCAGATACGCAGTATTTT. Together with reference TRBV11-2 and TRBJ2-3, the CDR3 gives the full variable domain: EAGVAQSPRYKIIEKRQSVAFWCNPISGHATLYWYQQILGQGPKLLIQFQNNGVVDDSQLPKDRFSAERLKGVDSTLKIQPAKLEDSAVYLCASSLEVAGTSVADTQYFGPGTRLTVL.

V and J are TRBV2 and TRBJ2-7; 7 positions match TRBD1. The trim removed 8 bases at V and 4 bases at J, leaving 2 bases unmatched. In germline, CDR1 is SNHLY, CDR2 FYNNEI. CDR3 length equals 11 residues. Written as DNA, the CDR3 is TGTGCCAGCGGGACAGCTTACGAGCAGTACTTC. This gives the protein CASGTAYEQYF.

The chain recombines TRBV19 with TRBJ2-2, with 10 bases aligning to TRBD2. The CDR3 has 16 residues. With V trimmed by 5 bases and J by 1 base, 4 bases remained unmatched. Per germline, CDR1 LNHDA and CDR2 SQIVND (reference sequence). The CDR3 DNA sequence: TGTGCCAGTAGTTTTAGGACTAGCGGGAACACCGGGGAGCTGTTTTTT. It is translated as CASSFRTSGNTGELFF.

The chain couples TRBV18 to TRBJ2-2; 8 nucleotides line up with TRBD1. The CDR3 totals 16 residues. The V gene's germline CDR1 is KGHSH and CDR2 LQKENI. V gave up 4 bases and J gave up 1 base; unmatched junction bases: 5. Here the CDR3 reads CASSHRQGRNTGELFF. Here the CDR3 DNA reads TGTGCCAGCTCACACCGACAGGGGCGGAACACCGGGGAGCTGTTTTTT.

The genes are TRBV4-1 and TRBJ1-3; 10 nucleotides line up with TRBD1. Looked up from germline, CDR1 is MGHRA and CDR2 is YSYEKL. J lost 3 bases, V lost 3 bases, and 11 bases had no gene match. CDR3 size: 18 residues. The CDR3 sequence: CASSHIRGQGVGGNTIYF. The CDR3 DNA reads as TGCGCCAGCAGCCACATAAGAGGACAGGGGGTCGGTGGAAACACCATATATTTT.

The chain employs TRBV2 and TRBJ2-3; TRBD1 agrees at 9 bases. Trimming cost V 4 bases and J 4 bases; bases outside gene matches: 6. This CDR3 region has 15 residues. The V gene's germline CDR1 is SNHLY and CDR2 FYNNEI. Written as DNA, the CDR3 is TGTGCCAGCAGTGTTGCGGGACAGGGCCCAGATACGCAGTATTTT. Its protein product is CASSVAGQGPDTQYF.

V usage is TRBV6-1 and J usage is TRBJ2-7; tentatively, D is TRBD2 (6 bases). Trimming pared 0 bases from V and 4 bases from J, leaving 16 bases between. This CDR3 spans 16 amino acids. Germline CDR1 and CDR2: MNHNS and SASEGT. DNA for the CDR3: TGTGCCAGCAGTGAAGCGTGGGGGGATTCTTCGTACGAGCAGTACTTC. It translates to CASSEAWGDSSYEQYF.

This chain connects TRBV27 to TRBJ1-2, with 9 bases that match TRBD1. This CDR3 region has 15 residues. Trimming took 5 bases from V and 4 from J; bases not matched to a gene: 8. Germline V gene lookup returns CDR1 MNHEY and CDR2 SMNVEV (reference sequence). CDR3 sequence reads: CASSTNRGRGYGYTF. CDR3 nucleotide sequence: TGTGCCAGCAGTACCAACAGGGGGCGCGGCTATGGCTACACCTTC.

CDR3 DNA sequence: TGTGCCAGCAGCTTTCCTTTCGTAGGGCACCGGGAAAAAAGGGGCTACACCTTC. It is translated as CASSFPFVGHREKRGYTF. The V gene is TRBV5-5, the J gene TRBJ1-2, with unresolved D. V lost 2 bases and J lost 8, with 28 bases in between. Germline lookup yields CDR1 SGHKS and CDR2 YYEKEE (reference sequence). The CDR3 length is 18 residues.